The 9 T cell receptor beta chains in this list originate from one sample, sequenced in a study of identical twins. MiXCR was run by TCRdb on the 5' RACE reads, yielding one entry per CDR3 protein. The data hold fewer than 250,000 distinct CDR3 sequences, with 7.5% observed a single time. The data were also submitted as part of a second study, on yellow fever vaccine responses in identical twins.

What was sequenced was memory (CD45RO+) T cells sorted from blood. Every receptor here comes from a woman aged 18-35 years in good health.

The rearrangement joins TRBV12-3 or TRBV12-4 to TRBJ2-5; 9 nucleotides line up with TRBD1. Trimming cost V 3 bases and J 7 bases; bases outside gene matches: 6. The CDR3 totals 14 residues. Here the CDR3 reads CASSLGTGYVTQYF. The DNA of the CDR3 is TGTGCCAGCAGTTTGGGGACAGGGTACGTGACCCAGTACTTC.

The genes are TRBV15 and TRBJ2-1; TRBD1 or TRBD2 may be the D gene (5 bases each). CDR3 length: 13 residues. The V end lost 6 bases, the J end lost 9 bases, and 15 bases lay between the germline ends. Germline loops: CDR1 LNHNV, CDR2 YYDKDF (reference sequence). CDR3: CATSPRRGAEQFF. The CDR3, as DNA: TGTGCCACCAGTCCTCGACGGGGCGCTGAGCAGTTCTTC.

J is TRBJ1-1 and V is TRBV6-2 or TRBV6-3; TRBD1 is a possible D gene (5 bases). Trimming took 5 bases from V and 6 from J, leaving 13 bases between them. The CDR3 extends over 13 amino acids. Germline V gene data show CDR1 as MNHEY and CDR2 as SVGEGT. DNA for the CDR3: TGTGCCAGCAGTACGACCCGCAGGGCTGAAGCTTTCTTT. It specifies CASSTTRRAEAFF.

This clonotype was picked up a small number of times. The chain links TRBV5-1 to TRBJ2-1; 14 bases map to TRBD2. The germline V gene encodes CDR1 SGHRS and CDR2 YFSETQ. V was clipped by 4 bases and J by 8 bases; unmatched bases: 5. The CDR3 extends over 15 amino acids. The CDR3 spells CASSRTSGGRDEQFF. CDR3 coding DNA: TGCGCCAGCAGCCGGACTAGCGGGGGGCGGGATGAGCAGTTCTTC.

This clonotype showed up many times. This rearrangement joins TRBV12-3 or TRBV12-4 to TRBJ1-6; D remains unclear. The ends were cut back, 3 bases at V and 9 bases at J, with 15 bases in the middle. The CDR3 spans 15 residues. The CDR3 here is CASSLLDGGRSPLHF. The CDR3 DNA is TGTGCCAGCAGTTTGTTGGACGGAGGACGTTCACCCCTCCACTTT.

The chain couples TRBV28 to TRBJ1-1; no clear D. Germline V gene data show CDR1 as MDHEN and CDR2 as SYDVKM. V lost 6 bases and J lost 12, with 17 bases in between. The CDR3 is made up of 12 amino acids. For the CDR3, the DNA is TGTGCCAGCAGCAACCCAACGACAAGTACTTTCTTT. Its protein is CASSNPTTSTFF.

This clonotype was seen many times. Here the CDR3 reads CASSSQTSGRLNEQFF. For the CDR3, the DNA is TGTGCCAGCAGTTCACAGACTAGCGGGAGGCTAAATGAGCAGTTCTTC. V and J are TRBV28 and TRBJ2-1; TRBD2 aligns across 13 bases. V was pared by 4 bases and J by 7 bases, with 7 bases of the junction left unmatched. The germline gives CDR1 MDHEN, CDR2 SYDVKM. The CDR3 consists of 16 residues.

At least ten counts were recorded for this clonotype. This chain uses TRBV28 with TRBJ2-4, with a tentative D call TRBD1 (5 bases). CDR1 and CDR2 from the germline V gene are MDHEN and SYDVKM. Trimming pared 6 bases from V and 6 bases from J, leaving 15 bases between. The CDR3 length is 14 residues. CDR3 in amino acids: CASRPPGQGNIQYF. The CDR3 DNA is TGTGCCAGCAGGCCCCCCGGGCAGGGAAACATTCAGTACTTC.

The chain employs TRBV29-1 and TRBJ2-7; possible D gene TRBD1, 6 bases. Germline V gene sequence: CDR1 SQVTM, CDR2 ANQGSEA. This CDR3 contains 12 residues. V was shortened by 4 bases and J by 2 bases, with 9 bases between the two germline ends. This chain's CDR3 is CSVGQGTYEQYF. The CDR3 bases are TGCAGCGTTGGGCAGGGGACCTACGAGCAGTACTTC.